This T cell receptor beta chain was captured in a study of blood T cell repertoires in COVID-19. Study as a whole: Donors in the United States, Italy and Spain gave samples during acute or convalescent COVID-19. The cDNA or gDNA used as material had been derived from T cells, B-cell-depleted T cells, or PBMCs.

Trimming stripped 0 bases from V and 10 bases from J, with 8 bases between. The CDR3 is 12 amino acids. CDR1 and CDR2 from the germline V gene are SGHRS and YFSETQ. Under the authors' procedure: Quantification of nucleated cells was approximated via reference gene primer amplification. Only in-frame clones appear in the TCRdb table, and some are missing; sequencing was by immunoSEQ multiplex PCR. V and J calls and clone size are those listed in that table; D and trimming were worked out from the DNA. This table has 200,000 to 300,000 clones, about nine tenths appearing once. Cohorts were determined from participant-reported clinical history.

This sequence was found in a woman younger than 35 who had recovered from COVID-19. Sequenced sample: PBMCs or T cells enriched from blood (not recorded which). The gene calls are TRBV5-1 and TRBJ2-1; D remains unclear. CDR3 residues: CASSLDPREQFF. CDR3 bases: TGCGCCAGCAGCTTGGACCCCAGGGAGCAGTTCTTC. The variable domain in full, with the rest retrieved from reference TRBV5-1 and TRBJ2-1, is KAGVTQTPRYLIKTRGQQVTLSCSPISGHRSVSWYQQTPGQGLQFLFEYFSETQRNKGNFPGRFSGRQFSNSRSEMNVSTLELGDSALYLCASSLDPREQFFGPGTRLTVL.